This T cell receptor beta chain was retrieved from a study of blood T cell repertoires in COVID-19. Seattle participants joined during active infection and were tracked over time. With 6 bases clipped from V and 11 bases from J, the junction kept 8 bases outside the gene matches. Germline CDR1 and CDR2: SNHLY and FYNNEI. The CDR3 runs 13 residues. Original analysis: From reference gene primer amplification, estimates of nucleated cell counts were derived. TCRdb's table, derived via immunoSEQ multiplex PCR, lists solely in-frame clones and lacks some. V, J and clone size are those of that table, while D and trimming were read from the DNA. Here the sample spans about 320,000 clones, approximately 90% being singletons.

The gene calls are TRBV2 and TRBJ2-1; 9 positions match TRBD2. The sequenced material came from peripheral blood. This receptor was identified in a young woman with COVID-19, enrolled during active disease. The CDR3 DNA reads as TGTGCCAGCAGGGGGATAGCGGGGGTTCAGCAGTTCTTC. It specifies CASRGIAGVQQFF.